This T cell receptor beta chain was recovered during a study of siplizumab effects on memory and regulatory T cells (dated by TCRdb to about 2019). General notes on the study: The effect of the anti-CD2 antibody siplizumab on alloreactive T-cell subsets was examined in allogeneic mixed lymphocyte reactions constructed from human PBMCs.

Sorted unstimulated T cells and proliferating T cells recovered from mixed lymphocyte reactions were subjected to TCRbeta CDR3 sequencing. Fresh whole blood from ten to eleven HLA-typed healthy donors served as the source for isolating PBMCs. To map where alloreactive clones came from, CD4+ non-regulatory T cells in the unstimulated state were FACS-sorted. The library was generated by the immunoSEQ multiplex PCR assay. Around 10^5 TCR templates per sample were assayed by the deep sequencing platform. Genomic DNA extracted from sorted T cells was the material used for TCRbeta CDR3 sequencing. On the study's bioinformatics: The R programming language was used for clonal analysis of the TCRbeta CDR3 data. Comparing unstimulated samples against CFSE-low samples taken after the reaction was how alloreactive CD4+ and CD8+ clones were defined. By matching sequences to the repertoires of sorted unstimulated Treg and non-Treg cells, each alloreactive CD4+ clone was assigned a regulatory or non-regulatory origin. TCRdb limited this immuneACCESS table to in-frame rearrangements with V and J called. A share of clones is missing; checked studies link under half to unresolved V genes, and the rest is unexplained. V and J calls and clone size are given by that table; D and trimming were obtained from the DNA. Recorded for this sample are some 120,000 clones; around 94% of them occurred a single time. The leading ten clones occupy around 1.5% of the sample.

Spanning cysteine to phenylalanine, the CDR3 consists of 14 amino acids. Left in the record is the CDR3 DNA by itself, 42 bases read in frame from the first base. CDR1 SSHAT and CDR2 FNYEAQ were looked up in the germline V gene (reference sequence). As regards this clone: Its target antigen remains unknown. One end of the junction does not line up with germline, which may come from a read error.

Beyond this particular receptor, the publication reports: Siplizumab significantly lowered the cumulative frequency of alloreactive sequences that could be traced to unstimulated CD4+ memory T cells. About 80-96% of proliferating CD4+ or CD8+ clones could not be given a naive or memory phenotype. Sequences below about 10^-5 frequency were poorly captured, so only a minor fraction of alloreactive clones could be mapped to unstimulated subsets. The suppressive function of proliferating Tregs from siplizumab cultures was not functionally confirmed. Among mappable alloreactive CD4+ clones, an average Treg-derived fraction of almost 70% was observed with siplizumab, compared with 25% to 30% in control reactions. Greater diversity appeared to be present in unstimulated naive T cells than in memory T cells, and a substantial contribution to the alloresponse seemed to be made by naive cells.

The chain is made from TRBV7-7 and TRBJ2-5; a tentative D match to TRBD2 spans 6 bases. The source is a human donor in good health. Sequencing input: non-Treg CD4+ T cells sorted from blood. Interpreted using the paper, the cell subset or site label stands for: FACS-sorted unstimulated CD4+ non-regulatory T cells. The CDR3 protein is CASSLAVLGETQYF. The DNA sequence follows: TGTGCTAGCAGCTTAGCGGTTCTGGGGGAGACCCAGTACTTC.